This TCR beta chain was captured by sequencing in a study of cytomegalovirus exposure and HLA in healthy donors. Looking at the study overall: A previous analysis identified about 110 million unique TCR beta sequences derived from about 180 million T cells.

A note on this clone: What it binds is not known.

Researchers ran the PCR with 60 Vbeta and 13 Jbeta primers. Measured with immunoSEQ multiplex PCR; TCRdb has only the in-frame clones, and not every one. The sample includes some 130,000 clones, around three quarters seen only once; the top ten take 1.5% to 2.5%. General study findings and limits: The records held CMV serostatus as the only immune exposure information. Some TCR beta chains (more than 150 of them) were listed as cytomegalovirus-associated.

V lost 5 bases to trimming and J lost 7 bases; unmatched junction nucleotides: 2. This CDR3 is 13 amino acids long. The germline gives CDR1 SGHVS, CDR2 FNYEAQ. Sequenced input: PBMCs. This TCR was recovered from a young man in good health and CMV-seronegative. The chain recombines TRBV7-6 with TRBJ1-6; the match to TRBD1 covers 7 bases. CDR3 protein: CASSPTGNSPLHF. The CDR3 DNA is TGTGCCAGCAGCCCGACAGGGAATTCACCCCTCCACTTT.